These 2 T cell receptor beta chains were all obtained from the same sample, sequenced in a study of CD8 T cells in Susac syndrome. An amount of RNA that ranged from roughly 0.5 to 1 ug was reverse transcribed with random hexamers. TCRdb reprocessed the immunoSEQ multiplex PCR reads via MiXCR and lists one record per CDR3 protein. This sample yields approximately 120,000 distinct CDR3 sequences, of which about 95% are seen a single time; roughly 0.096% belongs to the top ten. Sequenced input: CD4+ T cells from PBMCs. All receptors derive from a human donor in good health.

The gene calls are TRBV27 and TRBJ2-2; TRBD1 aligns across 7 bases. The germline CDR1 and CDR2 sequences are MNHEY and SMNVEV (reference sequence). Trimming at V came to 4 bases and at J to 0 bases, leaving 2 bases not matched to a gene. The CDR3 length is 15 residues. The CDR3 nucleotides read TGTGCCAGCAGTTGGGACAGATCGAACACCGGGGAGCTGTTTTTT. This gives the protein CASSWDRSNTGELFF.

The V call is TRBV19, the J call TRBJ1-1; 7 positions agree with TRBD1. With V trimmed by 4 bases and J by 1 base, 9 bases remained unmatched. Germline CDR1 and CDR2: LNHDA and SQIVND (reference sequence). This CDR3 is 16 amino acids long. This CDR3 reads CASSTTRGLRNTEAFF. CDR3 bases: TGTGCCAGTAGTACGACTAGGGGGCTGAGGAACACTGAAGCTTTCTTT.